The TCR beta chain under discussion was sequenced for a study of regulatory T cells in long-lasting Graves disease. Time point given: newly diagnosed GD, antithyroid drugs for less than 3 months. RNA extracted from PBMCs served as the sequencing template. From germline, CDR1 is SGDLS and CDR2 YYNGEE. This CDR3 comprises 15 residues. V lost 4 bases to trimming and J lost 2 bases, with 15 bases between them. To make TCR beta libraries, researchers used iRepertoire HTBI primers and Arm-PCR of CDR3 regions. One entry per CDR3 protein, called by TCRdb with MiXCR from the multiplex PCR reads. This table holds about 530,000 distinct CDR3 sequences, around 15% found once. The same data also went into a second study, on T cells in Graves' hyperthyroidism and ophthalmopathy. That paper adds: The HTBI primer set served for first-round RT-PCR of the TCR CDR3. Most thyroid-expanded clonotypes above 0.001 were also found in blood.

This specimen was peripheral blood mononuclear cells (PBMCs), taken at new diagnosis, from a patient treated with antithyroid drugs. The source is a woman aged 40-60 years with Graves disease. The gene calls are TRBV9 and TRBJ2-5; tentative D call: TRBD1 (6 bases). The chain's CDR3 is CASSPRGIGQETQYF. CDR3 DNA sequence: TGTGCCAGCAGCCCTAGGGGGATCGGACAAGAGACCCAGTACTTC.